This T cell receptor (beta chain) was sequenced in a study of post-analysis software for immune sequencing data (dated by TCRdb to between 2014 and 2017). Some background on the complete study: Disease courses on record covered relapsing-remitting, secondary progressive and progressive-relapsing multiple sclerosis, though some patients had no subtype annotation. A subset of samples was prepared in parallel using single-end sample barcoding, then pooled and co-amplified after Illumina adapter ligation. The multiple sclerosis patient repertoires were compared with some twelve previously published healthy control repertoires from donors aged about 6 to 26 years. Broader findings and caveats from the paper: Significantly lower normalized Chao1 diversity was found in multiple sclerosis patients than in controls, suggesting substantial peripheral T-cell clonal expansion. Four or five TRBV segments, including TRBV5-6, TRBV5-1 and TRBV20-1, were significantly more frequent in patients than controls. Direct clustering with F measure revealed strong co-clustering of samples prepared in the same batch, which led to a batch-effect correction. The control group was slightly older than the multiple sclerosis patient group.

TCR beta repertoires were profiled from peripheral blood of under 15 young patients with multiple sclerosis to demonstrate the VDJtools post-analysis software. The multiple sclerosis patients were children and adolescents ranging in age from roughly 6 to 15 years. The junction shows trimming of 1 base on V and 2 bases on J, plus 9 bases between the germline ends. The germline V gene sets CDR1 to LGHNT and CDR2 to FRNRAP. From the cysteine through the phenylalanine, the CDR3 covers 15 amino acids. Left in the record is the CDR3 DNA by itself, 45 bases read in frame from the first base. As for this clonotype: The antigen it binds to is not known. Base qualities are missing; no much larger clone stands one base away.

Library prep was done by PCR. The reads were generated on an Illumina HiSeq 2500. To reduce PCR and sequencing biases, unique molecular identifiers were built into the TCR beta cDNA libraries. Roughly 500,000 cDNA molecules were obtained per 1 to 10 million input T cells, so each molecule approximated one T cell. Patient libraries were prepared and sequenced with the same protocol used for the earlier healthy control dataset. Within a given batch, samples were prepared together, multiplexed and sequenced on the same HiSeq lane. The paper's data handling went like this. Raw barcoded reads were processed with MIGEC, discarding single-read molecular identifier groups before consensus assembly and CDR3 extraction. VDJtools was used for post-analysis of the clonotype tables, and diversity was normalized by down-sampling every dataset to the size of the smallest sample. To correct batch-related cross-sample contamination, repertoire overlap clustering matched CDR3 amino acid sequences but not nucleotide sequences. Using fastp trimming at Q25 and MiXCR clonotype assembly, TCRdb reanalyzed the public sequencing data and kept in-frame beta chains. A single entry per CDR3 protein holds the most common genes and DNA from its merged rows. These V and J calls originate from TCRdb's pipeline instead of the authors' own analysis. Here the sample has hundreds of thousands of distinct CDR3 sequences; about 27% occur a single time. The ten biggest clones cover approximately 0.55% of the sample.

The sequencing input was blood. The sequence derives from a girl aged 5 to 17 with multiple sclerosis. Here the chain combines TRBV12-5 and TRBJ1-5, with the D gene not confidently named. For the CDR3, the sequence is CASGLGREGNQPQHF. The sequenced DNA: TGTGCTAGTGGTTTGGGACGGGAGGGCAATCAGCCCCAGCATTTT.